What follows is one T cell receptor beta chain and its context. V lost 3 bases, J lost 6 bases, and 9 bases lay in between. In germline, CDR1 is SEHNR, CDR2 FQNEAQ (reference sequence). The CDR3 consists of 14 residues. This entry belongs to a study of identical twins. A single record per CDR3 protein comes from TCRdb applying MiXCR to the 5' RACE reads. This table has approximately 680,000 distinct CDR3 sequences, roughly 7.1% appearing once. The sample also formed part of further work on yellow fever vaccine responses in identical twins.

The sequencing input was PBMCs. This TCR came from a young woman in good health. This sequence joins TRBV7-9 and TRBJ1-6; D remains unclear. CDR3 DNA sequence: TGTGCCAGCAGCTTTTATCGACCTAATTCACCCCTCCACTTT. Encoded protein: CASSFYRPNSPLHF.